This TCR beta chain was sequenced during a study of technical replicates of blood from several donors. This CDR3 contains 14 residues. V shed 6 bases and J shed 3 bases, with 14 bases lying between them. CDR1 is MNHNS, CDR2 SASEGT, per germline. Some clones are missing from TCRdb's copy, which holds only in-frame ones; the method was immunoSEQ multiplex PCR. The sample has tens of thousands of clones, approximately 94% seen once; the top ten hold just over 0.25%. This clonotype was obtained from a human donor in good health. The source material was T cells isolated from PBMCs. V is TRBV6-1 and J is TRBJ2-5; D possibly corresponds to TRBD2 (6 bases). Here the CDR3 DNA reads TGTGCCAGCAGCCGGGACTGGAAAAAAGAGACCCAGTACTTC. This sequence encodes CASSRDWKKETQYF.